Detailed here is one T cell receptor beta chain. Its antigen is undetermined. This record comes from a study of OX40 agonist ivuxolimab in advanced cancers. At the level of the study: Ivuxolimab, an antibody that agonizes OX40 (CD134), was administered to the patients. There were three patients with partial responses, one having hepatocellular carcinoma and two cutaneous melanoma. The study, taken as a whole, reports: Some of the lowest clonal expansion was seen in partial responders at 0.1-3.0 mg/kg.

The table came from immunoSEQ multiplex PCR; TCRdb's copy has only in-frame clones and leaves some out. This table has roughly 67,000 clones, about 88% appearing once. This clonotype was obtained from an adult with an advanced solid tumor such as melanoma, head and neck, liver or kidney cancer. This specimen consisted of CD4+ or CD8+ T cells sorted from blood, obtained in a trial of the OX40 agonist ivuxolimab.

The CDR3 DNA reads TGTGCCAGTAGTATTTCCGGGACAGCCCTTTATAGCAATCAGCCCCAGCATTTT. Protein: CASSISGTALYSNQPQHF. The chain has TRBV19 and TRBJ1-5; 7 positions match TRBD1. This CDR3 is built from 18 residues. Germline assignment: CDR1 LNHDA and CDR2 SQIVND (reference sequence). J was trimmed by 0 bases and V by 3 bases; bases with no gene match: 11.